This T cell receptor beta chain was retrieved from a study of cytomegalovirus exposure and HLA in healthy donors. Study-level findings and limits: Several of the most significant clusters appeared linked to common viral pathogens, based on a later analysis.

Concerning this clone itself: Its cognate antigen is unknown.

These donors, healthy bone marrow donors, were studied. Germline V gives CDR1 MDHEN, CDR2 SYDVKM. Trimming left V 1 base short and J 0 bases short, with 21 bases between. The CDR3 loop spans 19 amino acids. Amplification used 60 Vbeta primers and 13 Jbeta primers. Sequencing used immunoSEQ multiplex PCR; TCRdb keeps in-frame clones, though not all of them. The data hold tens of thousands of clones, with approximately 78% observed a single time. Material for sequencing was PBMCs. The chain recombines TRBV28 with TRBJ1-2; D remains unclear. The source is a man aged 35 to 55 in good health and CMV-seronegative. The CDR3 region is CASSLYRGPLERANYGYTF. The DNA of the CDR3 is TGTGCCAGCAGTTTATATCGGGGTCCGCTAGAAAGGGCTAACTATGGCTACACCTTC.